The rows below give T cell receptor beta chains drawn from one sample of a study of shared clonotypes between healthy human individuals. Here immunoSEQ multiplex PCR was the method, and the copy in TCRdb shows in-frame clones only, minus some. The table has a few million clones, around 90% seen once. Sequenced material: naive CD4+ T cells sorted from blood. Source of these receptors: a man aged 18 to 29 in good health. The conserved cysteine and the conserved F or W are not part of the CDR3 here. Where a row states a size, it is once, few, many or the class of an expanded clone; other rows omit it.

J: TRBJ1-1; V: TRBV9; size: NA; length: 12; CDR3: ASSVDPRGTEAF
J: TRBJ1-1; V: TRBV7-3; size: few; length: 9; CDR3: ASSHDGPSF
J: TRBJ1-2; V: TRBV6-1; size: NA; length: 12; CDR3: ASSEAGGNYGYT
J: TRBJ2-7; V: TRBV5-8; size: NA; length: 15; CDR3: ASSLAVLAGALGEQY
J: TRBJ2-5; V: TRBV2; size: NA; length: 14; CDR3: ASSEEVSGVIKTQY
J: TRBJ1-4; V: TRBV19; size: NA; length: 12; CDR3: ASRLTGGREKLF
J: TRBJ2-5; V: TRBV2; size: NA; length: 15; CDR3: ASSVGLAGDTQETQY
J: TRBJ2-1; V: TRBV29-1; size: NA; length: 10; CDR3: SLLAGYNEQF
J: TRBJ1-3; V: TRBV7-9; size: NA; length: 12; CDR3: ASSPRGSGNTIY
J: TRBJ1-1; V: TRBV5-8; size: NA; length: 13; CDR3: ASSPDRGQDTEAF
J: TRBJ1-1; V: TRBV11-3; size: NA; length: 13; CDR3: ASSARAGENTEAF
J: TRBJ2-1; V: TRBV9; size: NA; length: 16; CDR3: ASSQPPLPSGSSGEQF
J: TRBJ1-1; V: TRBV30; size: NA; length: 11; CDR3: AWSGRSNTEAF
J: TRBJ1-1; V: TRBV7-9; size: few; length: 12; CDR3: ASSLDGGTGRAF
J: TRBJ1-1; V: TRBV9; size: NA; length: 12; CDR3: ASSPGTANTEAF
J: TRBJ1-1; V: TRBV5-1; size: NA; length: 12; CDR3: ASSLGGGRTEAF
J: TRBJ2-7; V: TRBV6-6; size: NA; length: 12; CDR3: ASSSPGQGYEQY
J: TRBJ2-5; V: TRBV5-1; size: NA; length: 14; CDR3: ASSLAGTGSQETQY
J: TRBJ2-2; V: TRBV7-9; size: once; length: 12; CDR3: ASSADRDTGELF
J: TRBJ1-2; V: TRBV4-1; size: once; length: 12; CDR3: ASSARSGVYGYT
J: TRBJ1-1; V: TRBV5-6; size: NA; length: 11; CDR3: ASSPAASTGAF
J: TRBJ1-5; V: TRBV30; size: NA; length: 10; CDR3: AVGGGNQPQH
J: TRBJ1-1; V: TRBV2; size: NA; length: 14; CDR3: ASTISYRVAWTEAF
J: TRBJ2-7; V: TRBV6-5; size: NA; length: 9; CDR3: ASSYLSEQY
J: TRBJ2-5; V: TRBV5-1; size: NA; length: 16; CDR3: ASSWRKGREFQKETQY